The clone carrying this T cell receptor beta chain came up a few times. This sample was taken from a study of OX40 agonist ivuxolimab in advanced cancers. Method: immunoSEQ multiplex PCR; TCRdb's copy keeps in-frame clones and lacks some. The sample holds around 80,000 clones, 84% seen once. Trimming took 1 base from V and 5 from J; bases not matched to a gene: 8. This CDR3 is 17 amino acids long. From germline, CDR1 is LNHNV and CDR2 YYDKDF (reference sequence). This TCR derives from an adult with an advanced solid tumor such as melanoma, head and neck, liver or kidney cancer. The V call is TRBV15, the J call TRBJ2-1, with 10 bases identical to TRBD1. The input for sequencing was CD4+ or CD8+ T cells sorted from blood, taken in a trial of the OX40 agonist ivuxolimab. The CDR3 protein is CATSRAPGTGDHNEQFF. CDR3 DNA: TGTGCCACCAGCAGAGCCCCCGGGACAGGGGACCACAATGAGCAGTTCTTC. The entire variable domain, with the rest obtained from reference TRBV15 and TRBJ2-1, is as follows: DAMVIQNPRYQVTQFGKPVTLSCSQTLNHNVMYWYQQKSSQAPKLLFHYYDKDFNNEADTPDNFQSRRPNTSFCFLDIRSPGLGDTAMYLCATSRAPGTGDHNEQFFGPGTRLTVL.